A single sample is the source of the 15 T cell receptor beta chains below, sequenced in a study of cytomegalovirus exposure and HLA in healthy donors. PCR primers comprised 60 Vbeta and 13 Jbeta primers. Method: immunoSEQ multiplex PCR; TCRdb's copy keeps in-frame clones and lacks some. The data show 160,000 or so clones, with about 80% seen just once and roughly 1.2% held by the top ten. The sample taken for sequencing was PBMCs. The receptors derive from a woman in her fifties or sixties in good health and CMV-seronegative.

The rearrangement joins TRBV9 to TRBJ1-1; D is ambiguous. Trimming took 2 bases from V and 2 from J, leaving 10 bases between them. The CDR3 is 14 residues long. From germline, CDR1 is SGDLS and CDR2 YYNGEE. The CDR3 sequence: CASSVTQYNTEAFF. The CDR3 bases are TGTGCCAGCAGCGTGACACAGTACAACACTGAAGCTTTCTTT.

In DNA form, the CDR3 reads TGTGCCAGCAGGTCTTCCGGGACAGGGACCTATGGCTACACCTTC. This encodes CASRSSGTGTYGYTF. The chain carries TRBV6-5 and TRBJ1-2; 9 nucleotides line up with TRBD1. The germline V gene encodes CDR1 MNHEY and CDR2 SVGAGI. The trim removed 6 bases at V and 4 bases at J, leaving 9 bases unmatched. The CDR3 loop spans 15 amino acids.

The chain combines TRBV5-4 with TRBJ2-7; weak D call: TRBD1 (6 bases). The CDR3 sequence is 14 residues long. Germline lookup yields CDR1 SGHNT and CDR2 YYREEE (reference sequence). V lost 3 bases and J 3 bases, leaving 13 bases between the germline ends. CDR3 sequence (DNA): TGTGCCAGCAGCTCGGGACACCCGGGCTACGAGCAGTACTTC. Its translation: CASSSGHPGYEQYF.

V and J are TRBV6-6 and TRBJ1-1; 10 bases align to TRBD1. CDR1 is MNHNY, CDR2 SVGAGI, per germline (reference sequence). The CDR3 spans 13 residues. Losses at the gene ends were 6 bases for V and 10 bases for J; bases not matched to a gene: 8. CDR3 coding DNA: TGTGCCAGCAGCCGGGACAGGGGAGGAAGAGCTTTCTTT. Residues: CASSRDRGGRAFF.

The CDR3 spells CASSLLREGDTQYF. The CDR3, as DNA: TGTGCCAGCAGTTTACTCAGGGAAGGGGATACGCAGTATTTT. V usage is TRBV28 and J usage is TRBJ2-3, with a possible D match to TRBD1 (5 bases). V was cut by 2 bases and J by 6 bases, with 12 bases left in between. From germline, CDR1 is MDHEN and CDR2 SYDVKM. The CDR3 has 14 residues.

This rearrangement joins TRBV6-1 to TRBJ1-5; D might be TRBD1 (6 bases). CDR3 length: 13 residues. Trimming stripped 6 bases from V and 7 bases from J, with 13 bases between. CDR1 is MNHNS, CDR2 SASEGT, per germline. CDR3 loop: CASRTGPGQPQHF. CDR3 bases: TGTGCCAGCAGAACAGGGCCCGGACAGCCCCAGCATTTT.

The chain employs TRBV7-2 and TRBJ2-1; weak D call: TRBD2 (5 bases). Germline values: CDR1 SGHTA, CDR2 FQGNSA. The CDR3 sequence is 16 residues long. The V end was cut by 8 bases, the J end by 4 bases, with 21 bases between. CDR3 nucleotide sequence: TGTGCCAGCGGTGAGGCGAACATTCGACTATACAATGAGCAGTTCTTC. This codes for CASGEANIRLYNEQFF.

The genes are TRBV4-3 and TRBJ2-7; no clear D gene. The CDR3 totals 14 residues. Germline values: CDR1 LGHNA, CDR2 YSLEER. V lost 3 bases, J lost 1 base, and 10 bases lay in between. The CDR3 loop is CASSHQVPSYEQYF. The DNA of the CDR3 is TGCGCCAGCAGCCACCAGGTCCCTTCCTACGAGCAGTACTTC.

The rearrangement links TRBV10-1 to TRBJ1-1; perhaps TRBD1 as D (6 bases). Germline CDR1 reads WNHNN; CDR2 reads SYGVQD (reference sequence). Trimming removed 8 bases from V and 3 bases from J, with 10 bases in between. This CDR3 has 12 amino acids. CDR3 DNA sequence: TGCGCCAGCCGGACAGAGGACACTGAAGCTTTCTTT. Its protein is CASRTEDTEAFF.

The gene calls are TRBV5-1 and TRBJ2-1; D is undetermined. V lost 2 bases to trimming and J lost 6 bases, with 12 bases between them. There are 14 residues in the CDR3. CDR1 is SGHRS and CDR2 is YFSETQ in the germline V gene. CDR3 bases: TGCGCCAGCAGCTTTATGGGCAGCTTCAATGAGCAGTTCTTC. Its protein product is CASSFMGSFNEQFF.

V usage is TRBV7-8 and J usage is TRBJ1-6, with a possible D match to TRBD1 (6 bases). V was trimmed by 0 bases and J by 8 bases, leaving 17 bases between them. Germline V gene sequence: CDR1 SGHVS, CDR2 FQNEAQ. CDR3 length: 17 residues. This CDR3 is CASSLASVTGRDSPLHF. The CDR3 region has the DNA TGTGCCAGCAGCTTAGCTTCCGTTACAGGGAGGGATTCACCCCTCCACTTT.

The CDR3 DNA sequence: TGTGCCAGTAGTATCGCTTCGGGATCTGGGGCCAACGTCCTGACTTTC. Its protein is CASSIASGSGANVLTF. The rearrangement joins TRBV19 to TRBJ2-6, with TRBD2 as a possible D gene (5 bases). Germline V gives CDR1 LNHDA, CDR2 SQIVND (reference sequence). The CDR3 has 16 amino acids. The V gene lost 3 bases and the J gene lost 1 base, with 10 bases spanning the gap. The full variable domain, in which reference TRBV19 and TRBJ2-6 provide the parts outside the CDR3, is DGGITQSPKYLFRKEGQNVTLSCEQNLNHDAMYWYRQDPGQGLRLIYYSQIVNDFQKGDIAEGYSVSREKKESFPLTVTSAQKNPTAFYLCASSIASGSGANVLTFGAGSRLTVL.

The rearrangement joins TRBV19 to TRBJ1-3; D may be TRBD1 (6 bases). The V and J ends lost 6 bases and 0 bases respectively, with 9 bases between them. CDR1 and CDR2 from the germline V gene are LNHDA and SQIVND (reference sequence). The CDR3 contains 14 residues. This CDR3 is CASSGQPSGNTIYF. The DNA of the CDR3 is TGTGCCAGTAGCGGACAGCCCTCTGGAAACACCATATATTTT.

The rearrangement uses TRBV27 and TRBJ2-1; D ambiguous. CDR1 is MNHEY and CDR2 is SMNVEV in the germline V gene (reference sequence). V lost 0 bases and J lost 2, with 2 bases in between. The CDR3 loop spans 13 amino acids. CDR3 sequence (DNA): TGTGCCAGCAGTTTATCCGCCTACAATGAGCAGTTCTTC. Protein product: CASSLSAYNEQFF.

V usage is TRBV5-6 and J usage is TRBJ1-2, with a weak D call TRBD1 (5 bases). The germline V gene encodes CDR1 SGHDT and CDR2 YYEEEE. The CDR3 extends over 15 amino acids. Trimming removed 0 bases from V and 5 bases from J, with 14 bases in between. DNA for the CDR3: TGTGCCAGCAGCTTGGGACCGACAGAAATATATGGCTACACCTTC. Encoded protein: CASSLGPTEIYGYTF.